Listed below are T cell receptor beta chains from one sample, sequenced in a study of technical replicates of blood from a handful of donors. Some clones are missing from TCRdb's copy, which holds only in-frame ones; the method was immunoSEQ multiplex PCR. The table includes roughly 73,000 clones, approximately 93% detected once. Source material: T cells isolated from PBMCs. The source is a human donor in good health. The CDR3 runs from the conserved cysteine through the conserved F or W. A D gene is named only where the DNA matches it firmly. Clone size, where shown, is once, few, many, or a class for clones that have expanded.

J: TRBJ2-7; D: NA; size: NA; V: TRBV29-1; DNA: TGCAGCGTCGCGAACCATGCTTATCCCTACGAGCAGTACTTC; CDR3: CSVANHAYPYEQYF
J: TRBJ2-5; D: NA; size: NA; V: TRBV19; DNA: TGTGCCAGTAGTGAAACAGGGAACCGGGAGACCCAGTACTTC; CDR3: CASSETGNRETQYF
J: TRBJ2-7; D: TRBD1; size: NA; V: TRBV10-1; DNA: TGCGCCAGCAGTGAGTCCGGGACAGGGCTCTACGAGCAGTACTTC; CDR3: CASSESGTGLYEQYF
J: TRBJ2-5; D: TRBD1; size: NA; V: TRBV19; DNA: TGTGCCAGCAGAGGGACAGACCAAGAGACCCAGTACTTC; CDR3: CASRGTDQETQYF
J: TRBJ2-7; D: TRBD1; size: NA; V: TRBV10-3; DNA: TGTGCCATCAGTGACGGGACAGGGGGCCACGAGCAGTACTTC; CDR3: CAISDGTGGHEQYF
J: TRBJ1-2; D: NA; size: NA; V: TRBV4-2; DNA: TGTGCCAGCAGCCAAGTGGATCAGGGGCAAAGCTACGGCTACACCTTC; CDR3: CASSQVDQGQSYGYTF
J: TRBJ2-7; D: NA; size: NA; V: TRBV5-1; DNA: TGCGCCAGCAGCTTCAACCCCGAAAACCTATACGAGCAGTACTTC; CDR3: CASSFNPENLYEQYF
J: TRBJ2-1; D: TRBD2; size: few; V: TRBV2; DNA: TGTGCCAGCAGCGAATGGACTAGCGGCGCCTACAATGAGCAGTTCTTC; CDR3: CASSEWTSGAYNEQFF
J: TRBJ2-5; D: TRBD2; size: NA; V: TRBV2; DNA: TGTGCCAGCAGATCGGGACTAGCGGGGGGAGACTACCCCAAAGAGACCCAGTACTTC; CDR3: CASRSGLAGGDYPKETQYF
J: TRBJ2-5; D: TRBD2; size: NA; V: TRBV14; DNA: TGTGCCAGCAGCCAGGATCTAGCGGGAACAGAGACCCAGTACTTC; CDR3: CASSQDLAGTETQYF
J: TRBJ2-5; D: NA; size: NA; V: TRBV7-9; DNA: TGTGCCAGCAGCCGAGTGGGCAGATTACAAGAGACCCAGTACTTC; CDR3: CASSRVGRLQETQYF